This T cell receptor (beta chain) appears in the sequencing data of a study of PD-1 blockade in classical Hodgkin lymphoma (dated by TCRdb to about 2020). For the wider study: Nivolumab dosing was 3 mg/kg intravenously every 2 weeks, continuing until either disease progression or unacceptable toxicity. A peripheral blood immune signature of response to PD-1 blockade in classical Hodgkin lymphoma was defined using TCR beta sequencing and CyTOF.

Genomic DNA was extracted with the Qiagen DNeasy kit from unsorted PBMCs and from negatively selected CD4+ and CD8+ fractions. TCR beta CDR3 regions were amplified by immunoSEQ multiplex PCR using primers annealing to V and J segments. A synthetic immune receptor repertoire was used to minimize amplification bias, and remaining bias was computationally removed after sequencing. Per the original workflow: Repertoire diversity was quantified as the Shannon entropy index using custom Python scripts. Unsorted, CD4+ and CD8+ repertoires were analyzed separately, except in combined analyses where CD4+ and CD8+ sequences were merged in silico. Clonal expansion was defined as a frequency increase of at least 2-fold after treatment compared with C1D1, and clones undetected at baseline were assigned a pseudocount of 0.5. Clones with 0 or 1 copy at C1D1 were defined as singleton clones, while clones with 2 or more copies were defined as non-singleton clones. Clones expanded in unsorted samples were annotated as CD4+, CD8+ or unknown by matching protein sequences in sorted samples from the same patient. Wilcoxon tests on paired samples were used to test changes in diversity from C1D1 to C4D1. Drawn from immuneACCESS, this table holds only the in-frame rearrangements with V and J called that TCRdb kept. Clones are partly lost; checked studies trace under half to an unresolved V gene and leave the rest unexplained. Clonal size and the V and J genes are those of that table, whereas D and trimming came from the DNA. Here the sample has about 17,000 clones; about four fifths occur a single time. The ten largest clones capture roughly a quarter of the sample.

Counted from cysteine to phenylalanine, this CDR3 has 14 amino acids. CDR3 DNA only is kept here, 42 bases in frame from base 1. Via the germline V gene (reference sequence), CDR1 is SGHNT and CDR2 YYREEE. A distance of 17 bases separates the germline ends of V and J, which lose 6 bases and 5 bases respectively. Of note for this clone: No antigen is known for it. Base qualities are not provided; no much larger clone lies one nucleotide away.

Overall results and qualifications from the work: Baseline diversity similar to that of newly diagnosed patients was observed in trial patients achieving complete response, whereas significantly lower diversity was observed in partial responders and progressors. Baseline TCR diversity was reported to be lower in newly diagnosed patients than in healthy donors, and even lower in relapsed/refractory patients. Diversity was lower in patients who began nivolumab less than 1 year after ASCT, so these patients were left out of later analyses to avoid confounding by immune reconstitution. By C4D1, a significant rise was seen in CD4+ TCR diversity but not in CD8+ TCR diversity (p=0.0027 vs p=0.16), and the rise was most apparent among complete responders (p=0.02). Only a single clinical trial cohort was studied, and what caused the repertoire differences, possibly disease activity or prior therapy, remained undefined.

Reading the label with the study, this specimen's time point is: cycle 2 day 1 (C2D1) of nivolumab. Every trial patient had relapsed following autologous stem cell transplantation, and prior brentuximab vedotin exposure was what differed among cohorts A, B and C. The trial cohort comprised some 60 patients with relapsed/refractory classical Hodgkin lymphoma whose best overall responses were complete response, partial response or progressive disease. In the multi-cohort phase II CheckMate 205 trial, trial patients received single-agent nivolumab. An independent review committee assessed best overall response by applying the 2007 International Working Group response criteria. PBMCs from the trial were collected at three points: immediately before nivolumab initiation (C1D1), and during therapy at cycle 2 day 1 and cycle 4 day 1. Peripheral blood was collected in 8 mL Vacutainer Cell Preparation Tubes, from which PBMCs were isolated by centrifugation and then cryopreserved.

The TCR was taken from a human donor with classical Hodgkin lymphoma. The chain employs TRBV5-4 and TRBJ2-5; TRBD1 is possibly the D segment (6 matching bases). The source was peripheral blood mononuclear cells (PBMCs), collected before the second cycle of nivolumab. The CDR3 region: CASTSPAGDETQYF. Here is the DNA: TGTGCCAGCACCTCCCCCGCAGGGGATGAGACCCAGTACTTC.